Here is one TCR beta chain with its context. Its specificity is not known. Sequenced by immunoSEQ multiplex PCR; TCRdb stores in-frame clones only, minus some. The sample includes 90,000 to 95,000 clones, about 89% of them seen just once. The data were obtained in a study of OX40 agonist ivuxolimab in advanced cancers. Across the whole study: Patients enrolled in dose escalation were diagnosed with hepatocellular carcinoma, melanoma, renal cell or head and neck cancer. Regarding the study as a whole: Researchers did not determine the expanded peripheral T cells' antigen specificity.

Between the trimmed V and J ends, which lost 2 bases and 4 bases, there was a span of 11 bases. In germline, CDR1 is MNHNS, CDR2 SASEGT. The CDR3 is 15 amino acids. The sequenced sample was CD4+ or CD8+ T cells sorted from blood, obtained in a trial of the OX40 agonist ivuxolimab. The V gene is TRBV6-1, the J gene TRBJ1-4; a possible D gene is TRBD1 (6 bases). This clonotype was obtained from an adult with an advanced solid tumor such as melanoma, head and neck, liver or kidney cancer. CDR3: CASSETQGYNEKLFF. The CDR3 region has the DNA TGTGCCAGCAGTGAAACCCAGGGGTATAATGAAAAACTGTTTTTT.